This TCR beta chain was captured by sequencing in a study of immune characteristics of hereditary and idiopathic chronic pancreatitis. About the study as a whole: The study examined local immune cells and TCRbeta repertoires in the pancreas in hereditary and idiopathic chronic pancreatitis, using control pancreases from organ donors for comparison. TCRbeta sequencing covered a few control pancreases, about seven hereditary chronic pancreatitis pancreases and roughly 6 idiopathic chronic pancreatitis pancreases. The gDNA-based approach was selected because the approach required minimal in vitro experimental manipulation of T cells infiltrating the pancreas.

There are a few counts of this clone. Its cognate antigen has yet to be identified. No base quality information exists; no much larger clone differs at one position. Pancreas tissue with chronic pancreatitis was obtained from patients having total pancreatectomy with islet autotransplantation (TPIAT). The chronic pancreatitis patients who were included had no known history of diabetes. For TCRbeta sequencing, genomic DNA was extracted directly from bulk pancreas tissue without sorting T cells. Pancreas tissues were collected consecutively from patients and organ donors at two US centers. The paper as a whole reports these results and caveats: Among approximately 12 chronic pancreatitis patients, the number of productive TCR rearrangements showed a positive correlation with disease severity scores. Differences in Vbeta-Jbeta gene family usage, including TRBV10, TRBV19, TRBV23 and TRBV5, were found between hereditary and idiopathic chronic pancreatitis. Chronic pancreatitis caused by alcohol use was not included in the study. Because patient tissue could be obtained only at the time of TPIAT, immune findings may have been influenced by differences in disease duration. Both chronic pancreatitis groups showed significantly increased TCRbeta repertoire diversity and reduced clonality versus controls.

From the cysteine through the phenylalanine, the CDR3 covers 15 amino acids. Only the CDR3 portion is preserved as DNA: 45 bases, with reading frame beginning at the first base. The CDR1 and CDR2 encoded by the germline V gene are MNHEY and SVGAGI. V is pared back by 8 bases and J by 0 bases, with 17 bases lying between the germline termini. Library preparation employed the immunoSEQ multiplex PCR assay. From pancreatic genomic DNA, the TCRbeta CDR3 region and adjacent sequences were amplified and sequenced. The original methods were these. Repertoire diversity was measured as a mean normalized Shannon-Wiener index, alongside productive clonality and productive rearrangement counts. Control and chronic pancreatitis repertoire metrics were compared with the nonparametric Mann-Whitney U test. A shared clonotype was defined as a CDR3beta sequence with the same amino acid composition and length across subjects. Drawn from immuneACCESS, this table holds only the in-frame rearrangements with V and J called that TCRdb kept. Clones are partly lost; checked studies trace under half to an unresolved V gene and leave the rest unexplained. The DNA gave D and trimming, while V, J and clone size come from that table. Across this sample there are over 11,000 clones, with less than 85% seen only once. 14% of the sample is held by the ten biggest clonotypes.

The rearranged segments are TRBV6-5 and TRBJ2-7; the D gene is possibly TRBD2, with 6 bases matching. Sample: pancreas tissue with hereditary chronic pancreatitis. This clonotype originated in a human donor with chronic pancreatitis. The CDR3 reads as follows: CASGLGGASSYEQYF. In nucleotide form, the sequence is TGTGCCAGCGGTCTAGGCGGGGCTAGCTCCTACGAGCAGTACTTC.